This is a list of T cell receptor beta chains from one sample in a study of CD8+CD57+ T cells in acquired aplastic anemia. TCRdb fed the reads into MiXCR, producing one record per CDR3 protein. This repertoire shows about 40,000 distinct CDR3 sequences, over 55% found once; its top ten account for 59%. The sequencing sample was made of sorted CD4+, CD8+, or CD8+CD57+ T cells (not recorded which) from PBMCs. These receptors originate from a human donor with aplastic anemia. Each CDR3 is given with its conserved first and last residue. A D gene is named only where the DNA matches it firmly. A row's size may be missing; if present it is once, few, many or a size class.

size | D | J | V | DNA | CDR3
. | TRBD1 | TRBJ2-3 | TRBV24-1 | TGTGCCACCAGTGATCTTGGGACAGGGAAGAAGGATACGCAGTATTTT | CATSDLGTGKKDTQYF
many | . | TRBJ1-5 | TRBV5-1 | TGCGCCAGCAGCTTTTGGGGGGATCAGCCCCAGCATTTT | CASSFWGDQPQHF
many | . | TRBJ2-2 | TRBV13 | TGTGCCAGCAGCCGTACGGACGGAGGACCGGAGCTGTTTTTT | CASSRTDGGPELFF
. | . | TRBJ2-7 | TRBV3-1 | TGTGCCAGCAGCCAAGAAACGAGTCGCTCCTACGAGCAGTACTTC | CASSQETSRSYEQYF
once | . | TRBJ2-7 | TRBV10-2 | TGCGCCAGCAGTGAACAGACAGCTTACTCATCGCAGTACTTC | CASSEQTAYSSQYF
. | TRBD2 | TRBJ2-1 | TRBV10-2 | TGCGCCAGCAGTGACGGCACAATACGGGGGGGCCCCAATGAGCAGTTCTTC | CASSDGTIRGGPNEQFF
. | . | TRBJ2-5 | TRBV7-2 | TGTGCCAGCAGCTTAGGAGTGGCCCAGTACTTC | CASSLGVAQYF
once | . | TRBJ1-2 | TRBV25-1 | . | CASIYLCSAEEGGGYTF
. | . | TRBJ2-7 | TRBV2 | TGTGCCAGCACTATAGGGGTGGACGAGCAGTACTTC | CASTIGVDEQYF
. | . | TRBJ2-2 | TRBV28 | TGTGCCAGCAGTTCCTCTACAGGGACCGGGGAGCTGTTTTTT | CASSSSTGTGELFF
. | . | TRBJ2-7 | TRBV29-1 | TGCAGCGTTGAGGGCGAAGGGGGAAGGCAGTACTTC | CSVEGEGGRQYF
. | TRBD1 | TRBJ1-6 | TRBV10-3 | TGTGCCATCAGTGAGGACAGGGCTAATTCACCCCTCCACTTT | CAISEDRANSPLHF
. | . | TRBJ1-5 | TRBV20-1 | TGCAGTGCCAGTACGGACACCTCATTGCCCCAGCATTTT | CSASTDTSLPQHF
. | TRBD1 | TRBJ2-7 | TRBV15 | TGTGCCACCAGCACCGGACAGGGATACGAGCAGTACTTC | CATSTGQGYEQYF
few | . | TRBJ2-1 | TRBV24-1 | TGTGCCACCAGTGACTCGGACAGCTACTATGAGCAGTTCTTC | CATSDSDSYYEQFF
. | TRBD2 | TRBJ2-1 | TRBV9 | TGTGCCAGCAGCGGGTGGGAGGGTTGGAATGAGCAGTTCTTC | CASSGWEGWNEQFF
many | . | TRBJ2-3 | TRBV12-3/TRBV12-4 | TGTGCCAGCAGGGAGACTAAAACGGATACGCAGTATTTT | CASRETKTDTQYF
. | . | TRBJ2-5 | TRBV24-1 | TGTGCCACCAGTGACCTGGACAGCAAGCAAGAGACCCAGTACTTC | CATSDLDSKQETQYF
. | TRBD2 | TRBJ2-1 | TRBV29-1 | TGCAGCGTTGAAGTGGGGACTAGCGGGTTCTACAATGAGCAGTTCTTC | CSVEVGTSGFYNEQFF
. | . | TRBJ2-7 | TRBV7-8 | TGCGCCAGCAGCCAACCAGGGGGGTCCTACGAGCAGTACTTC | CASSQPGGSYEQYF
many | . | TRBJ2-4 | TRBV6-1 | TGTGCCAGCAAGCCCTGGCTCCTTACTTTTACGTCCAAAAACATTCAGTACTTC | CASKPWLLTFTSKNIQYF
. | . | TRBJ1-2 | TRBV20-1 | TGCAGTGCTAATTCCCCTGAGGGGAACTATGGCTACACCTTC | CSANSPEGNYGYTF